The clone carrying this T cell receptor beta chain occurred many times. Its matching antigen is unknown. This CDR3 comprises 14 residues. The ends were cut back, 4 bases at V and 1 base at J, with 10 bases in the middle. The source of the sample is a study of identical twins. Whole-study findings and limits: Conclusions were drawn cross-sectionally by statistical analysis, without following the same donors.

Template switching added a universal primer binding site, and final cDNA carried unique molecular identifiers. TCRdb reprocessed the 5' RACE reads via MiXCR and lists one record per CDR3 protein. This sample has about 480,000 distinct CDR3 sequences; 14% occur once, and the top ten carry approximately 0.52%. These data were also filed under a second study, of yellow fever vaccine responses in identical twins.

This TCR was recovered from a woman aged 18-29 years in good health. The sequencing sample was made of CD4+ T cells sorted from blood. This chain links TRBV12-3 or TRBV12-4 with TRBJ2-5, with D possibly being TRBD1 (7 bases). In DNA, the CDR3 is TGTGCCAGCAGTTCCCAGGGGGGCCAAGAGACCCAGTACTTC. Its protein is CASSSQGGQETQYF.